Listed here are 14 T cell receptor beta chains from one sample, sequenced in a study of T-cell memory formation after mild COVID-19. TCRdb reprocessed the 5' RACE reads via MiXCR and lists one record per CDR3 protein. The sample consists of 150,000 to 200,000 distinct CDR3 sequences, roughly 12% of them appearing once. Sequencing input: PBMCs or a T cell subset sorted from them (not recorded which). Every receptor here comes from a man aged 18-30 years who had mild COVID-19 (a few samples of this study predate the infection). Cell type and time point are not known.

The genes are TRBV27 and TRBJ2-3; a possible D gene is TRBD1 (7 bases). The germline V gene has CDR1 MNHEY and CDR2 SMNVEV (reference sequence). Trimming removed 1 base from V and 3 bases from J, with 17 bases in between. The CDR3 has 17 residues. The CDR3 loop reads CASSLLGGTVRTDTQYF. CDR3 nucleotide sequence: TGTGCCAGCAGTTTATTAGGGGGGACAGTGAGGACAGATACGCAGTATTTT.

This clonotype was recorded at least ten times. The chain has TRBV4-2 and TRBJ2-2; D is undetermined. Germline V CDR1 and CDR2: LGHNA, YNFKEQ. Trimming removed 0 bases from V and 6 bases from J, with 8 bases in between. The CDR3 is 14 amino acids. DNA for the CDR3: TGTGCCAGCAGCCAAGACAGGATTGCCGGGGAGCTGTTTTTT. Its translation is CASSQDRIAGELFF.

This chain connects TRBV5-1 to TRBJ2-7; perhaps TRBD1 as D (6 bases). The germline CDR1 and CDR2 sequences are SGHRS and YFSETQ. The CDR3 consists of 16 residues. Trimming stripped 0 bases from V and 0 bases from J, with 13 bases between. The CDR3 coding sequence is TGCGCCAGCAGCTTGGAAACAGGGACGAACTCCTACGAGCAGTACTTC. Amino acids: CASSLETGTNSYEQYF.

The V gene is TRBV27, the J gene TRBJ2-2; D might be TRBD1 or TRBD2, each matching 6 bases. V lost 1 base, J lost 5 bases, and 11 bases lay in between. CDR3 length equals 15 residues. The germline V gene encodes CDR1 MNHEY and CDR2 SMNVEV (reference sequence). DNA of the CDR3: TGTGCCAGCAGTTTATGGGGGGCGGGAACCGGGGAGCTGTTTTTT. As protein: CASSLWGAGTGELFF.

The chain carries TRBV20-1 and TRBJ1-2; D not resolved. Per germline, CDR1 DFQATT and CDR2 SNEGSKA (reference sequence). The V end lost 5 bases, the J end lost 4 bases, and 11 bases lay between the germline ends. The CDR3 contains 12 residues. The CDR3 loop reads CSAPWRTYGYTF. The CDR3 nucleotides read TGCAGTGCTCCCTGGAGGACCTATGGCTACACCTTC.

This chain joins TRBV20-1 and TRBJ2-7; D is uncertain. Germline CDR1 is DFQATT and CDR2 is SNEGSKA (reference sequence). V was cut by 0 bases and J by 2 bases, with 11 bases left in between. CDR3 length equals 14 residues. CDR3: CSARDLQVPYEQYV. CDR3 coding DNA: TGCAGTGCTAGAGATCTGCAGGTTCCCTACGAGCAGTACGTC.

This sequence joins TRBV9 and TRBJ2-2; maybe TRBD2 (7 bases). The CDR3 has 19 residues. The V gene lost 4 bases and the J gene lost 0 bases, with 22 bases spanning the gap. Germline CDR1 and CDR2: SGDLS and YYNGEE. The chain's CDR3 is CASSTRVTGGPANTGELFF. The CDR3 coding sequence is TGTGCCAGCAGCACCAGGGTCACGGGGGGCCCCGCGAACACCGGGGAGCTGTTTTTT.

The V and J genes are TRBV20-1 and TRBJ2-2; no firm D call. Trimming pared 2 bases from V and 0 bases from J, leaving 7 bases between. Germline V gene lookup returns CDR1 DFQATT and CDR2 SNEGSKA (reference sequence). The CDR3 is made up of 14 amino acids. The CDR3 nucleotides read TGCAGTGCTAGACCTACCCCGAACACCGGGGAGCTGTTTTTT. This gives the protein CSARPTPNTGELFF.

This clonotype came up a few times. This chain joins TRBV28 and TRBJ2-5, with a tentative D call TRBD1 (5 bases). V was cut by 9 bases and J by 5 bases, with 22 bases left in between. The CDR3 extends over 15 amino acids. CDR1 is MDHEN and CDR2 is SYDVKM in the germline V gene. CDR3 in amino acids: CASSPRGQSPETQYF. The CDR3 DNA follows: TGTGCCAGTTCCCCAAGGGGCCAGTCGCCGGAGACCCAGTACTTC.

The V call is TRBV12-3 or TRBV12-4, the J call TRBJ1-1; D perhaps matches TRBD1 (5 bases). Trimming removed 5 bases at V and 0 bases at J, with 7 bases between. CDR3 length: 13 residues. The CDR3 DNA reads TGTGCCAGCAGTCAGGGTTTGAACACTGAAGCTTTCTTT. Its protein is CASSQGLNTEAFF.

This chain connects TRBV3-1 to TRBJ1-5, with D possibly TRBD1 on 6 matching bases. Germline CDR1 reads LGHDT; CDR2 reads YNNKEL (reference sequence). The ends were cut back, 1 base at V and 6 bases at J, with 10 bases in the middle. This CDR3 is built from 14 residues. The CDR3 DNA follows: TGTGCCAGCAGCCAAGGCAGGGGCGGTCAGCCCCAGCATTTT. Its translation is CASSQGRGGQPQHF.

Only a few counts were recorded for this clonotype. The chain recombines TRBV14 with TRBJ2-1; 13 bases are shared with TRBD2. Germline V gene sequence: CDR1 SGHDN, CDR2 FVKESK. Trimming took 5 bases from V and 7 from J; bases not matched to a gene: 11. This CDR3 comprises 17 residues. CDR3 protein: CASSYGTSGVRVNEQFF. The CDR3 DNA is TGTGCCAGCAGCTACGGGACTAGCGGGGTCAGGGTGAATGAGCAGTTCTTC.

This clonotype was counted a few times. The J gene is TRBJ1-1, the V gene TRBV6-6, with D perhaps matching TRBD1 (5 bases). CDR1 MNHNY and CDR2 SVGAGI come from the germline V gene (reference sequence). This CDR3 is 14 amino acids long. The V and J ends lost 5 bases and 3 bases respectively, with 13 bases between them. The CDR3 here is CASSQQELYTEAFF. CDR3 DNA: TGTGCCAGCAGTCAACAGGAATTATACACTGAAGCTTTCTTT.

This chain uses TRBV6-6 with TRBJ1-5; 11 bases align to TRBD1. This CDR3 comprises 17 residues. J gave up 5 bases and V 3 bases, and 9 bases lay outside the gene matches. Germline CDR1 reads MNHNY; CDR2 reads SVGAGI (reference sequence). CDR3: CASSYGTGGTWDQPQHF. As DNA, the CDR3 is TGTGCCAGCAGTTATGGGACAGGGGGGACGTGGGATCAGCCCCAGCATTTT.